This T cell receptor beta chain was sequenced in a study of cytomegalovirus exposure and HLA in healthy donors. Study-wide findings and caveats: Later analysis reportedly placed an Asian-associated ancestry cluster below the roughly 700-donor mean in N-insertions. TCR beta V segments were, for the most part, productive about 87% or about 30% of the time in an earlier analysis.

Germline V CDR1 and CDR2: MNHNS, SASEGT. There are 14 residues in the CDR3. J gave up 6 bases and V 6 bases, and 4 bases lay outside the gene matches. Concerning this clone: Its antigen is as yet unknown.

PCR was performed using 60 Vbeta and 13 Jbeta primers. Authors' methods: Unique TCR beta chains totaled some 88 million in a later count, with around 10 million of them shared. The data were produced by immunoSEQ multiplex PCR, yet TCRdb's version contains in-frame clones alone and is incomplete. That table furnishes V, J and clone size, whereas the DNA furnished D and trimming. The sample holds 180,000 or so clones. Healthy bone marrow donors supplied every sample. The receptor was derived from a woman aged 18-29 years in good health and CMV-seropositive. V is TRBV6-1 and J is TRBJ2-2; 10 bases line up with TRBD1. Specimen: PBMCs. The CDR3 DNA reads TGTGCCAGCAGCTCCGGGACAGGGGCCGGGGAGCTGTTTTTT. Residues: CASSSGTGAGELFF.